This is a list of T cell receptor beta chains from one sample in a study of blood T cell repertoires in COVID-19. The assay was immunoSEQ multiplex PCR, and TCRdb's table has in-frame clones only and misses some. The profile shows some 200,000 clones, 80% of them singletons. Sequencing was carried out using peripheral blood. The receptors derive from a human donor in a cohort sampled during active COVID-19. The CDR3 runs from the conserved cysteine through the conserved F or W. The D gene is left open where the match is weak. Where a row states a size, it is once, few, many or the class of an expanded clone; other rows omit it.

V	D	J	size	DNA	CDR3
TRBV9	NA	TRBJ1-2	NA	TGTGCCAGCAGCGGAAATGTCGGGTATGGCTACACCTTC	CASSGNVGYGYTF
TRBV5-6	NA	TRBJ2-7	NA	TGTGCCAGCAGCCCTCGGGGGGCCGGTTCCTACGAGCAGTACTTC	CASSPRGAGSYEQYF
TRBV6-5	NA	TRBJ1-2	NA	TGTGCCAGCAGTTACTCCGGACAAAACTATGGCTACACCTTC	CASSYSGQNYGYTF
TRBV10-3	NA	TRBJ2-1	NA	TGTGCCATCAGTGAGGAGGCGTCCGAGCAGTTCTTC	CAISEEASEQFF
TRBV5-6	TRBD1	TRBJ1-4	NA	TGTGCCAGCAGCAATCCAGGGGGCACTAATGAAAAACTGTTTTTT	CASSNPGGTNEKLFF
TRBV29-1	TRBD1	TRBJ2-7	NA	TGCAGCGTTGGACAGGGAGCCAACGAGCAGTACTTC	CSVGQGANEQYF
TRBV20-1	NA	TRBJ1-1	NA	TGCAGTGCAGCAGGGCCTAAAGCTTTCTTT	CSAAGPKAFF
TRBV7-2	NA	TRBJ2-1	NA	TGTGCCAGCAGCGCCGACAGGTACGGGCAGTTCTTC	CASSADRYGQFF
TRBV9	TRBD1	TRBJ1-1	NA	TGTGCCAGCAGCGTAGTCACAGGGGGTGGGACTGAAGCTTTCTTT	CASSVVTGGGTEAFF
TRBV2	NA	TRBJ2-7	NA	TGTGCCAGCCAAGGGGGGGACGCCAAGGGCGAGCAGTACTTC	CASQGGDAKGEQYF
TRBV6-2/TRBV6-3	TRBD2	TRBJ2-3	NA	TGTGCCAGCAGTTACCGGCTAGCGGGAGTTTCCGTGGGGAGAGATACGCAGTATTTT	CASSYRLAGVSVGRDTQYF
TRBV28	NA	TRBJ2-5	NA	TGTGCCAGCAGTTTAACCTTATTTCGGCCTAGCTCGCGTAAGAAGTTATGGTACTTC	CASSLTLFRPSSRKKLWYF
TRBV19	TRBD1	TRBJ2-1	NA	TGTGCCAGTAGTGCCGACAGGGGACTTTACAATGAGCAGTTCTTC	CASSADRGLYNEQFF
TRBV6-1	NA	TRBJ1-2	few	TGTGCCAGCAGTGAACGGGATGGGCGGTCTAACTATGGCTACACCTTC	CASSERDGRSNYGYTF
TRBV3-1/TRBV3-2	TRBD1	TRBJ2-1	NA	TGTGCCAGCAGCCAAAAGCTGGTCGGACAGGGGCCTTACAATGAGCAGTTCTTC	CASSQKLVGQGPYNEQFF
TRBV2	NA	TRBJ1-1	NA	TGTGCCAGCAGTGAATCGGGTTCCAGGGGAGGGACTGAAGCTTTCTTT	CASSESGSRGGTEAFF
TRBV6-5	TRBD1	TRBJ2-3	NA	TGTGCCAGCACTATAGTCCAGGGGGCTGCAGATACGCAGTATTTT	CASTIVQGAADTQYF
TRBV6-5	TRBD1	TRBJ1-1	once	TGTGCCAGCAGCAGGGGGGGACAGGGAAACACTGAAGCTTTCTTT	CASSRGGQGNTEAFF
TRBV19	NA	TRBJ1-5	NA	TGTGCCAGTAGTACGACCGACAGGAGCAATCAGCCCCAGCATTTT	CASSTTDRSNQPQHF
TRBV7-3	TRBD2	TRBJ2-3	NA	TGTGCCAGCAGTCTTCAGAGCGGGGGTCTCACAGATACGCAGTATTTT	CASSLQSGGLTDTQYF
TRBV28	NA	TRBJ1-2	NA	TGTGCCAGCAGTTTTTTAGTCCGACTTTCCTGGGGCTACACCTTC	CASSFLVRLSWGYTF
TRBV9	TRBD2	TRBJ2-3	NA	TGTGCCAGCAGCGTAGGAGGGACTAGCGAAGATACGCAGTATTTT	CASSVGGTSEDTQYF
TRBV7-2	NA	TRBJ2-5	NA	TGTGCCAGCAGCTTCTCGGGAATGGGGACCCAGTACTTC	CASSFSGMGTQYF
TRBV4-1	NA	TRBJ1-6	few	TGCGCCAGCAGCCAAGTGTCCCGGGACAACTATAATTCACCCCTCCACTTT	CASSQVSRDNYNSPLHF
TRBV12-3/TRBV12-4	NA	TRBJ1-1	NA	TGTGCCAGCACCTATCCGGGCACTGAAGCTTTCTTT	CASTYPGTEAFF
TRBV28	NA	TRBJ1-1	once	TGTGCCAGCAGGGACACGAAGAACACTGAAGCTTTCTTT	CASRDTKNTEAFF
TRBV7-2	TRBD2	TRBJ2-1	once	TGTGCCAGCAGTCGGGAGCGGGGGGTGGTGTTCTTC	CASSRERGVVFF
TRBV6-2/TRBV6-3	NA	TRBJ2-3	few	TGTGCCAGCAGTTACACCCAGGGTTCAGATACGCAGTATTTT	CASSYTQGSDTQYF
TRBV6-5	NA	TRBJ1-2	once	TGTGCCAGCAGTTACTCTCCAAGGGGGTACTATGGCTACACCTTC	CASSYSPRGYYGYTF
TRBV7-9	NA	TRBJ1-4	NA	TGTGCCAGCAGCTTAGCGGAAGCGGATGAAAAACTGTTTTTT	CASSLAEADEKLFF
TRBV27	TRBD1	TRBJ2-1	NA	TGTGCCAGCAGTTTATCCGACCCCTGGACAGGTGAAAGCTCCTACAATGAGCAGTTCTTC	CASSLSDPWTGESSYNEQFF
TRBV11-2	NA	TRBJ2-1	NA	TGTGCCAGCAGCCAAGAGGTGGATGAGCAGTTCTTC	CASSQEVDEQFF
TRBV12-5	NA	TRBJ1-4	NA	TGTGCTAGTGGCCCCTACCATACGACAGAAAAAAATGAAAAACTGTTTTTT	CASGPYHTTEKNEKLFF
TRBV28	TRBD1	TRBJ2-1	once	TGTGCCAGCAGTTCTATAGGACGGGACAGGGAATCCGGCAATGAGCAGTTCTTC	CASSSIGRDRESGNEQFF
TRBV7-9	NA	TRBJ1-1	NA	TGTGCCAGCAGCCGAGCGGGGTCCGGGGCTGAAGCTTTCTTT	CASSRAGSGAEAFF
TRBV18	NA	TRBJ1-3	NA	TGTGCCAGCTCACCCCTCCCGAGGCTTGGAAACACCATATATTTT	CASSPLPRLGNTIYF
TRBV28	TRBD2	TRBJ2-1	NA	TGTGCCAGCAGTTTAGATTCTAGCGGGAGGGTTTACAATGAGCAGTTCTTC	CASSLDSSGRVYNEQFF
TRBV11-3	NA	TRBJ2-3	NA	TGTGCCAGCAGCTTAGAACGGGAAGATACGCAGTATTTT	CASSLEREDTQYF
TRBV28	NA	TRBJ1-1	many	TGTGCCAGCAGTTTGGGGCAGGCGGGGCGGACTGAAGCTTTCTTT	CASSLGQAGRTEAFF
TRBV28	NA	TRBJ2-7	once	TGTGCCAACAGGGGGAGGGTTGGGGAGCAGTACTTC	CANRGRVGEQYF
TRBV11-2	TRBD2	TRBJ2-1	many	TGTGCCAGCAGCTTAGATCCCGGGACTAGCTACTTCTTC	CASSLDPGTSYFF
TRBV10-3	NA	TRBJ1-1	NA	TGTGCCATCAGTGATGAGGGAACTGAAGCTTTCTTT	CAISDEGTEAFF
TRBV10-3	NA	TRBJ2-7	NA	TGTGCCATCCGGAGTGAGCAGTACTTC	CAIRSEQYF
TRBV28	TRBD2	TRBJ2-1	NA	TGTGCCAGCAGTTTGGGGCGGGGGGGCTACAATGAGCAGTTCTTC	CASSLGRGGYNEQFF
TRBV28	NA	TRBJ2-5	NA	TGTGCCAGCAGTTTTCGTGATCCAGGGTCCCTCCAAGAGACCCAGTACTTC	CASSFRDPGSLQETQYF
TRBV7-9	TRBD2	TRBJ2-1	once	TGTGCCAGCAGCTTAGGGCTAGCGGCCCCACGGGATGAGCAGTTCTTC	CASSLGLAAPRDEQFF
TRBV19	TRBD2	TRBJ2-1	NA	TGTGCCAGTAGTACCGTAGCGGGAGGGAGCTACAATGAGCAGTTCTTC	CASSTVAGGSYNEQFF
TRBV5-8	TRBD1	TRBJ2-1	NA	TGTGCCAGCAGCTTCGACAGGGGAAGGGACAATGAGCAGTTCTTC	CASSFDRGRDNEQFF
TRBV5-8	NA	TRBJ2-5	NA	TGTGCCAGCAGCTTGGTACGGGCGGGCCAAGAGACCCAGTACTTC	CASSLVRAGQETQYF
TRBV5-8	NA	TRBJ1-3	NA	TGTGCCAGCAGCTTGGAGGGGTTCGCTGGAAACACCATATATTTT	CASSLEGFAGNTIYF
TRBV7-9	TRBD1	TRBJ1-6	NA	TGTGCCAGCAAGGGGACAGGGCCGAGGAGCTTCCACTTT	CASKGTGPRSFHF
TRBV2	NA	TRBJ1-4	NA	TGTGCCAGCAGTACTAGGATCCAGGATCCTAATGAAAAACTGTTTTTT	CASSTRIQDPNEKLFF
TRBV5-6	TRBD2	TRBJ2-2	NA	TGTGCCAGCAGCGTGGGACTAGCGGGGCCCGGGGAGCTGTTTTTT	CASSVGLAGPGELFF
TRBV18	TRBD1	TRBJ2-3	NA	TGTGCCAGCTCACTCGGACAGGGAAGGCAAAAGGGGACAGATACGCAGTATTTT	CASSLGQGRQKGTDTQYF
TRBV7-6	TRBD1	TRBJ2-7	NA	TGTGCCAGCAGTGCGGGACAGGGCTCCTACGAGCAGTACTTC	CASSAGQGSYEQYF
TRBV5-1	TRBD1	TRBJ1-4	NA	TGCGCCAGCAGCTTACGGGACAGGGGGTTTAATGAAAAACTGTTTTTT	CASSLRDRGFNEKLFF
TRBV27	NA	TRBJ2-1	NA	TGTGCCAGCAGTTTAAGGTCTAGCGCTTACAATGAGCAGTTCTTC	CASSLRSSAYNEQFF